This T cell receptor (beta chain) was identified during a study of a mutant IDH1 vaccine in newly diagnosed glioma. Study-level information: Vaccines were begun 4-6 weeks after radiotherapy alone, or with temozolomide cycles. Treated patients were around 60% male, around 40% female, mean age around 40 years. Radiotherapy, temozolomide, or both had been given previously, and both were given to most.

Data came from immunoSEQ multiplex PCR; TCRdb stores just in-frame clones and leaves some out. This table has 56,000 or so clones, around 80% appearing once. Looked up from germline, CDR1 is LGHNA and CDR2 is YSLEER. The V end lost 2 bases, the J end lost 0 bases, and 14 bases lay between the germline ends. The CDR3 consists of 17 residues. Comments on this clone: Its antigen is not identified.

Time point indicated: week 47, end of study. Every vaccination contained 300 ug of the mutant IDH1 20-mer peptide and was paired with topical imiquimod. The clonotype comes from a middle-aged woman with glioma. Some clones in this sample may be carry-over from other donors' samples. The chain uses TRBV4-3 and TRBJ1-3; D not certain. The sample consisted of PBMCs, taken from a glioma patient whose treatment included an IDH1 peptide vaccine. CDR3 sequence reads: CASSQPPVLSSGNTIYF. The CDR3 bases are TGCGCCAGCAGCCAACCCCCCGTCCTCTCCTCTGGAAACACCATATATTTT.